Listed below are T cell receptor beta chains from one sample, sequenced in a study of OX40 agonist ivuxolimab in advanced cancers. The assay was immunoSEQ multiplex PCR, and TCRdb's table has in-frame clones only and misses some. The data contain around 26,000 clones, roughly 90% of them singletons. This material consisted of CD4+ or CD8+ T cells sorted from blood, taken in a trial of the OX40 agonist ivuxolimab. All receptors come from an adult with an advanced solid tumor such as melanoma, head and neck, liver or kidney cancer. Both conserved end residues are part of each CDR3. Fields, in order: D gene, V gene, J gene, clone size, CDR3 protein, CDR3 DNA. D genes are given only for firm matches. Some rows mark clone size as missing; the rest say once, few, many or name a class of expanded clone.

D: -
V: TRBV11-2
J: TRBJ2-5
size: -
CDR3: CASSLGPRVGGETQYF
DNA: TGTGCCAGCAGCTTAGGGCCCCGCGTGGGGGGAGAGACCCAGTACTTC

D: TRBD1
V: TRBV11-2
J: TRBJ2-4
size: -
CDR3: CASSSPGQGALRPKNIQYF
DNA: TGTGCCAGCAGCTCTCCGGGACAGGGGGCGTTAAGGCCCAAAAACATTCAGTACTTC

D: -
V: TRBV7-8
J: TRBJ1-1
size: -
CDR3: CASSFGSVNTEAFF
DNA: TGTGCCAGCAGCTTTGGATCCGTGAACACTGAAGCTTTCTTT

D: -
V: TRBV28
J: TRBJ2-7
size: -
CDR3: CASSPRASYEQYF
DNA: TGTGCCAGCAGTCCAAGGGCCTCCTACGAGCAGTACTTC

D: -
V: TRBV10-2
J: TRBJ2-7
size: -
CDR3: CASKQGYEQYF
DNA: TGCGCCAGCAAACAGGGTTACGAGCAGTACTTC

D: TRBD1
V: TRBV27
J: TRBJ1-5
size: -
CDR3: CASSSGQHQPQHF
DNA: TGTGCCAGCAGTTCGGGACAGCATCAGCCCCAGCATTTT

D: -
V: TRBV27
J: TRBJ1-1
size: -
CDR3: CASSLGPMNTEAFF
DNA: TGTGCCAGCAGTCTGGGACCAATGAACACTGAAGCTTTCTTT

D: TRBD2
V: TRBV27
J: TRBJ2-5
size: -
CDR3: CASRDWLAGEETQYF
DNA: TGTGCCAGCAGGGATTGGCTAGCGGGGGAAGAGACCCAGTACTTC

D: -
V: TRBV29-1
J: TRBJ2-2
size: -
CDR3: CSVEGTERHTGELFF
DNA: TGCAGCGTTGAAGGTACGGAGAGACACACCGGGGAGCTGTTTTTT

D: -
V: TRBV11-1
J: TRBJ1-1
size: -
CDR3: CASSRRGGNTEAFF
DNA: TGTGCCAGCAGCCGTCGTGGGGGGAACACTGAAGCTTTCTTT

D: TRBD1
V: TRBV9
J: TRBJ1-2
size: -
CDR3: CASSARGQGGGGYTF
DNA: TGTGCCAGCAGCGCCCGAGGACAGGGAGGAGGGGGCTACACCTTC

D: -
V: TRBV5-6
J: TRBJ2-3
size: -
CDR3: CASSLGSTADTQYF
DNA: TGTGCCAGCAGCTTGGGCTCGACCGCAGATACGCAGTATTTT

D: -
V: TRBV9
J: TRBJ2-5
size: once
CDR3: CASNNRLVGGEAETQYF
DNA: TGTGCCAGCAATAACAGACTTGTCGGCGGGGAGGCAGAGACCCAGTACTTC

D: -
V: TRBV29-1
J: TRBJ1-1
size: -
CDR3: CSVELWGMNTEAFF
DNA: TGCAGCGTTGAACTCTGGGGAATGAACACTGAAGCTTTCTTT

D: -
V: TRBV5-6
J: TRBJ2-5
size: -
CDR3: CATTRTGLGETQYF
DNA: TGTGCCACGACTAGAACGGGGCTTGGGGAGACCCAGTACTTC

D: -
V: TRBV28
J: TRBJ2-3
size: -
CDR3: CASSLDSYTDTQYF
DNA: TGTGCCAGCAGTCTCGACAGCTACACAGATACGCAGTATTTT

D: -
V: TRBV9
J: TRBJ1-2
size: -
CDR3: CASSIDSYGYTF
DNA: TGTGCCAGCAGCATTGACAGTTATGGCTACACCTTC

D: -
V: TRBV5-8
J: TRBJ1-3
size: -
CDR3: CASSLGEYRVSGNTIYF
DNA: TGTGCCAGCAGCTTGGGGGAATACAGGGTCTCTGGAAACACCATATATTTT

D: -
V: TRBV9
J: TRBJ2-3
size: -
CDR3: CASSVAEGSVDTQYF
DNA: TGTGCCAGCAGCGTAGCTGAGGGTTCCGTAGATACGCAGTATTTT

D: -
V: TRBV28
J: TRBJ2-7
size: once
CDR3: CASSLHDSPYEQYF
DNA: TGTGCCAGCAGTTTACATGACAGCCCCTACGAGCAGTACTTC